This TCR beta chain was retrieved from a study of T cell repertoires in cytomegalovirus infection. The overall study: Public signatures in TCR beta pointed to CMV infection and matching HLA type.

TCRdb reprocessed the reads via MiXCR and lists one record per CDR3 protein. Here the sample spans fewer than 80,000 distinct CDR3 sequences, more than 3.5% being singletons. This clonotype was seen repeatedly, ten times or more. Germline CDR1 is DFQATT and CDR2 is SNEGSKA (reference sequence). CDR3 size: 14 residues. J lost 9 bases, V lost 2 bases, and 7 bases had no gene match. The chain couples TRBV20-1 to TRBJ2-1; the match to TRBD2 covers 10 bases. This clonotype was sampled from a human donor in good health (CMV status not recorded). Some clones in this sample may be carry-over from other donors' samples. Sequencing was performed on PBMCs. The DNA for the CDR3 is TGCAGTGCTAGACGACAGCGGGGGGGGCGTGAGCAGTTCTTC. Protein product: CSARRQRGGREQFF.